The source of this TCR beta chain is a study of regulatory dendritic cells for organ transplantation (dated by TCRdb to the late 2010s). With respect to the entire study: To make regulatory dendritic cells, monocytes were cultured with vitamin D3 on days 0 and 4 and with IL-10 on day 4. On day 6, LPS was added to the DC cultures to test how the DCs responded to a strong maturation-inducing agent. TCRbeta repertoires were sequenced from sorted naive and memory CD4+ and CD8+ T cells before and after allostimulation with regulatory or mature dendritic cells.

This clone is medium-sized (0.01 to 0.1%) in terms of sample share. Its antigen specificity is not known. Base qualities are not at hand, and no much larger clone is one base apart. V is cut back by 5 bases and J by 5 bases, with 7 bases in the junction unmatched. The CDR3 covers 14 residues, taking in both the cysteine and the phenylalanine. CDR3 DNA only is kept here, 42 bases in frame from base 1. The germline V gene encodes CDR1 SEHNR and CDR2 FQNEAQ (reference sequence). Sorted T cell subsets were CFSE-labeled and co-cultured for five to six days with allogeneic regulatory or mature dendritic cells at a 1:10 DC:T ratio. FACS was used to sort naive T cells as CD45RA+ cells and memory T cells as CD45RO+ CD4+ or CD8+ cells. The T cells used for TCR sequencing were obtained from two healthy control subjects. Genomic DNA was extracted with the Qiagen DNeasy Blood & Tissue Kit. The TCRbeta CDR3 regions were amplified in a multiplexed two-step PCR with Vbeta-specific forward primers and Jbeta-specific reverse primers. The TCRbeta libraries were sequenced on an Illumina instrument via the immunoSEQ service. In the authors' own workflow: IMGT annotation was used to assign V, D and J genes, and synthetic CDR3 analogues were used to correct the counts for multiplex PCR bias. Repertoire clonality was computed in the immunoSEQ Analyzer as one minus normalized Shannon entropy. Whether a clone counted as expanded was decided by Fisher's exact test with Benjamini-Hochberg false discovery rate control and a two-tailed cutoff of P<0.01. TCRdb holds this immuneACCESS table with in-frame rearrangements only. Some clones are missing; in checked studies, unresolved V genes explain under half, and the rest has no known cause. That table gives V, J and clone size, and the DNA gave D and trimming. The sample table shows more than 9,500 clones, and about 60% are seen once. The biggest ten clones account for 1.2% of the sample.

General conclusions and limits of the study: Among the resting subsets, the most alloreactive TCR clonotypes were found in memory CD8+ T cells. In both subjects, allostimulation led to expansion of memory CD8+ clones, though the expansion induced by regulatory dendritic cells appeared to be more limited than that induced by mature dendritic cells. Highly diverse repertoires were observed in naive CD4+ and CD8+ T cells, whereas lower diversity was observed in memory cells, and the most oligoclonal repertoires were found in memory CD8+ cells. Only a couple of subjects were sequenced, and the authors noted considerable between-individual heterogeneity in the alloreactive memory CD8+ T cell pool.

This TCR derives from a human donor in good health. The sequenced sample consisted of naive CD8+ T cells from blood cultured with dendritic cells. The cell subset or site label on this specimen signifies: CD45RA+ naive T cells. The sequence joins TRBV7-9 to TRBJ1-1, with 8 bases aligning to TRBD1. The CDR3 has the sequence CASSPQQGGTEAFF. The nucleotide sequence reads as follows: TGTGCCAGCAGCCCTCAACAGGGGGGGACTGAAGCTTTCTTT.